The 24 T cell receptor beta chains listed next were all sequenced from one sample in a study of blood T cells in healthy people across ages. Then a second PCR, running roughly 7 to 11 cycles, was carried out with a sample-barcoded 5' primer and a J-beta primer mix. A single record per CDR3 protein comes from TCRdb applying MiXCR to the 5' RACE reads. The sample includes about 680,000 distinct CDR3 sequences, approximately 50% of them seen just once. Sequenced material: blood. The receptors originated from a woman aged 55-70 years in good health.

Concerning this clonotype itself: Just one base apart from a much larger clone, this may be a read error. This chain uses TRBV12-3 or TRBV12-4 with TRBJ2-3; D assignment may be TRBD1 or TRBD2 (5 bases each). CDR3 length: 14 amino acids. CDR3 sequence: CASNLRGSTDTQYF. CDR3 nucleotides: TGTGCCAGCAATTTACGGGGCAGCACAGATACGCAGTATTTT.

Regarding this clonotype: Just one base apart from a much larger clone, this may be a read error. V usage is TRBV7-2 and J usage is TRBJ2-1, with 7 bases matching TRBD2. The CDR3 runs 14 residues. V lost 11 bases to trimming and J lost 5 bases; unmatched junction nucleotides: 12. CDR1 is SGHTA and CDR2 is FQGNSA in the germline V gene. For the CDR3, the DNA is TGTGCCGGCATTTGGCGGGAGTGGGACAATGAGCAGTTCTTC. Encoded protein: CAGIWREWDNEQFF.

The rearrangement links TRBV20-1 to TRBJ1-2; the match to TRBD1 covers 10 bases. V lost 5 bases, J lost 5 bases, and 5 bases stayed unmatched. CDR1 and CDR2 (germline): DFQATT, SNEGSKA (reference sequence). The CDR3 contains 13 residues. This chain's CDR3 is CSASVGQGYGYTF. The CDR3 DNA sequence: TGCAGTGCTTCCGTGGGACAGGGGTATGGCTACACCTTC.

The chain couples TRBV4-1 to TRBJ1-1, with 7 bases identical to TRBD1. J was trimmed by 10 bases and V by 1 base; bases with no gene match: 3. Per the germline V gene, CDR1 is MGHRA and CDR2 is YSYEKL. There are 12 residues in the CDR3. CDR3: CASSQVTGRAFF. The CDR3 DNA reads TGCGCCAGCAGCCAAGTGACAGGGAGAGCTTTCTTT.

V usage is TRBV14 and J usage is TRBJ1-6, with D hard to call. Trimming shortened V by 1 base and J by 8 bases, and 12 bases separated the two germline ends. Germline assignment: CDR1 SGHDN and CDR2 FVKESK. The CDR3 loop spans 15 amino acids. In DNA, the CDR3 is TGTGCCAGCAGCCAAGTGACAAGGTTTTATTCACCCCTCCACTTT. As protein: CASSQVTRFYSPLHF.

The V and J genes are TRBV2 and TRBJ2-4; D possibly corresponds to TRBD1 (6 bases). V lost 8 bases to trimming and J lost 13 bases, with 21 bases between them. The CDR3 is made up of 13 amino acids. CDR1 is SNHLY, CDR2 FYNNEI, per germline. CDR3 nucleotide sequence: TGTGCCAGCGGCAGGGGTGGGACCCCAAGGCAGTACTTC. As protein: CASGRGGTPRQYF. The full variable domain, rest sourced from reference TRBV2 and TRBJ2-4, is EPEVTQTPSHQVTQMGQEVILRCVPISNHLYFYWYRQILGQKVEFLVSFYNNEISEKSEIFDDQFSVERPDGSNFTLKIRSTKLEDSAMYFCASGRGGTPRQYFGAGTRLSVL.

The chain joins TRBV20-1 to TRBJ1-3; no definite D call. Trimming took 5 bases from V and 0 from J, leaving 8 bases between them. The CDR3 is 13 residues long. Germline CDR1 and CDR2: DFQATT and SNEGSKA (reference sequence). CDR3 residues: CSALGNSGNTIYF. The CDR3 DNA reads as TGCAGTGCTCTTGGTAACTCTGGAAACACCATATATTTT.

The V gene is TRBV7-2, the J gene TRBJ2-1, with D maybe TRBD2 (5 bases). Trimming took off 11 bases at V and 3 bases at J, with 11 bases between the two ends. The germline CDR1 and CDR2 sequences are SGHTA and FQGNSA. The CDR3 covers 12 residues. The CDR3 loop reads CACRGDYNEQFF. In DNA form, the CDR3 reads TGTGCCTGTCGGGGAGACTACAATGAGCAGTTCTTC.

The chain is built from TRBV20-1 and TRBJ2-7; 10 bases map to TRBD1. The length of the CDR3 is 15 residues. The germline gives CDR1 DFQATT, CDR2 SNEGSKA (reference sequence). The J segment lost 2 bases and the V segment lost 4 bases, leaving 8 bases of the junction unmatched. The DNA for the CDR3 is TGCAGTGCTAAACCCCGGGACAGGGGAACCTACGAGCAGTACTTC. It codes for CSAKPRDRGTYEQYF.

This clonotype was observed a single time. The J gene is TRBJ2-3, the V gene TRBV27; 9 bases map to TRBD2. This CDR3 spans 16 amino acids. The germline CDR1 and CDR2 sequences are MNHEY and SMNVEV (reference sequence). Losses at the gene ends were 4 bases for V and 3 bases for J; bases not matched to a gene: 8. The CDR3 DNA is TGTGCCAGCAGTTATGGCAGGACTAGCGAAACAGATACGCAGTATTTT. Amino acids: CASSYGRTSETDTQYF.

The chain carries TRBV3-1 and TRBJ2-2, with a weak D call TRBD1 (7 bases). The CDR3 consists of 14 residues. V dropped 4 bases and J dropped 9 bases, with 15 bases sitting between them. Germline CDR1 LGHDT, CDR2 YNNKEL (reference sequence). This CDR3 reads CASSRGTDGRELFF. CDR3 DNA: TGTGCCAGCAGCCGCGGGACAGACGGCCGGGAGCTGTTTTTT.

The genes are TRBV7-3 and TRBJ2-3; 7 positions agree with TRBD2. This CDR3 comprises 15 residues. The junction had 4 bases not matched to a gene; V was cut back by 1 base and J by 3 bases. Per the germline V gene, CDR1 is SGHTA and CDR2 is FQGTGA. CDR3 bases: TGTGCCAGCAGCTTAATGGGGAGGGTGACAGATACGCAGTATTTT. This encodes CASSLMGRVTDTQYF.

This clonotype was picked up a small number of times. The CDR3 sequence is CASSDFGDLYEQYF. The CDR3 DNA sequence: TGTGCCAGCAGTGATTTTGGGGATCTGTACGAGCAGTACTTC. The chain carries TRBV6-1 and TRBJ2-7; D uncertain. The germline V gene encodes CDR1 MNHNS and CDR2 SASEGT. CDR3 length: 14 residues. V lost 3 bases and J lost 4, with 13 bases in between.

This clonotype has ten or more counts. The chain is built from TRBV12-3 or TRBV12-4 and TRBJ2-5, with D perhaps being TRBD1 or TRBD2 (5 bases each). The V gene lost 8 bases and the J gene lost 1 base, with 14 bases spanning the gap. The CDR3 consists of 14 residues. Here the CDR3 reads CASGLRGSQETQYF. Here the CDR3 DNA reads TGTGCCAGCGGACTCCGGGGCAGCCAAGAGACCCAGTACTTC.

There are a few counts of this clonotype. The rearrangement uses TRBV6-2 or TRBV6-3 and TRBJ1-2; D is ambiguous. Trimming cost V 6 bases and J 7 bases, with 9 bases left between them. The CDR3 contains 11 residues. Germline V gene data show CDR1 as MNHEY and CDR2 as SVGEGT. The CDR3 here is CASRGIGGYTF. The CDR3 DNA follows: TGTGCCAGCAGGGGGATCGGTGGCTACACCTTC.

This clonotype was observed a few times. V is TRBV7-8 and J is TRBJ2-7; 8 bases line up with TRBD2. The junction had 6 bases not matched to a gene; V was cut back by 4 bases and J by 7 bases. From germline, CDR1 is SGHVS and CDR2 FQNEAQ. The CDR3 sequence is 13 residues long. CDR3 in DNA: TGTGCCAGCAGCTCAACCGTAGCGGGAGAGCAGTACTTC. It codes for CASSSTVAGEQYF.

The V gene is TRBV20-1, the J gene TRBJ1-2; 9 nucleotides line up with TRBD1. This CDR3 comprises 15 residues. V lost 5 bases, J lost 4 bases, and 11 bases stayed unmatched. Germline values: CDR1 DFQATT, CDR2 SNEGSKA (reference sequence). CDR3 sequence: CSAEEQGAFGYGYTF. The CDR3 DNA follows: TGCAGTGCTGAGGAACAGGGGGCTTTTGGCTATGGCTACACCTTC.

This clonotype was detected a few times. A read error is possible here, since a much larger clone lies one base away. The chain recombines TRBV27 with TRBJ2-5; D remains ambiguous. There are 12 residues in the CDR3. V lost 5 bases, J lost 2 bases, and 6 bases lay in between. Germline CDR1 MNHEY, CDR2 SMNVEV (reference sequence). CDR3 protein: CASSNLQETQYF. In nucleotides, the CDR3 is TGTGCCAGCAGTAACCTTCAAGAGACCCAGTACTTC.

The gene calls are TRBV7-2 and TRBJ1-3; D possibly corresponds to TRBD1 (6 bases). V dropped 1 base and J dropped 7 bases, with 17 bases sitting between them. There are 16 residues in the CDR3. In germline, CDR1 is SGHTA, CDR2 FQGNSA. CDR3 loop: CASSLVGQGVRNTIYF. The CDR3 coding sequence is TGTGCCAGCAGCTTAGTGGGACAAGGAGTGCGGAACACCATATATTTT.

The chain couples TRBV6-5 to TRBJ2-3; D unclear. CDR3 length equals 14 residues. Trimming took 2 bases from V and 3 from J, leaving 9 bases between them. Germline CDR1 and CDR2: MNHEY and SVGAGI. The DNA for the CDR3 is TGTGCCAGCAGTTACACCGCGGTTACAGATACGCAGTATTTT. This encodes CASSYTAVTDTQYF.

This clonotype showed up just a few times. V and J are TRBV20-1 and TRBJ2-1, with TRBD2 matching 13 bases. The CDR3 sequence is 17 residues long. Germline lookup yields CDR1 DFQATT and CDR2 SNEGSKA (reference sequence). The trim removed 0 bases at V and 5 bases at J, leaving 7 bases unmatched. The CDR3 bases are TGCAGTGCTAGAGATCATGGGACTAGCGGGGACCACAATGAGCAGTTCTTC. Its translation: CSARDHGTSGDHNEQFF.

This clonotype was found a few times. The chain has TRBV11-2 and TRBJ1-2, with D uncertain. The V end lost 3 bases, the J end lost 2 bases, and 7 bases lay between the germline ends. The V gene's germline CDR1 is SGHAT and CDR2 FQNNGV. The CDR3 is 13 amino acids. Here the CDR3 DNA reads TGTGCCAGCAGCTTCCAGGTGAACTATGGCTACACCTTC. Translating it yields CASSFQVNYGYTF. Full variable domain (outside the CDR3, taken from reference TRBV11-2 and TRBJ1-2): EAGVAQSPRYKIIEKRQSVAFWCNPISGHATLYWYQQILGQGPKLLIQFQNNGVVDDSQLPKDRFSAERLKGVDSTLKIQPAKLEDSAVYLCASSFQVNYGYTFGSGTRLTVV.

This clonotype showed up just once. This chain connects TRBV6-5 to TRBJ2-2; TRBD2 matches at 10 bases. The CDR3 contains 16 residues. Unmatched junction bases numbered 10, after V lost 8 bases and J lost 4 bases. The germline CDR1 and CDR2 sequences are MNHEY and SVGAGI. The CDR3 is CASRPRSGRVTGELFF. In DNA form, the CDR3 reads TGTGCCAGCCGTCCTAGGAGCGGGAGGGTCACCGGGGAGCTGTTTTTT.

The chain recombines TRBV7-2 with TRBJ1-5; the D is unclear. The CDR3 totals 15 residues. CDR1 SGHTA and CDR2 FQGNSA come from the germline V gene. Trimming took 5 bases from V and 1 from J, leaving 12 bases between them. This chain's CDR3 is CASSPGSWSNQPQHF. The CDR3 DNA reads TGTGCCAGCAGCCCCGGCAGTTGGAGCAATCAGCCCCAGCATTTT.